The source of this T cell receptor (beta chain) is a study of long-term antiretroviral therapy in people with HIV. As for the study in general: Sampling started about a decade before the 2015 immediate-ART recommendation. Study-wide points: Although diversity increased after ART, it remained lower than in transplant donor controls.

Germline V gene data show CDR1 as SGHTS and CDR2 as YDEGEE. Deletions cut 1 base from V and 0 bases from J, with 9 bases between. This CDR3 has 15 residues. This clone was observed a single time. Its matching antigen is unknown. Within the sample, other DNA sequences also encode this same CDR3. At survey level, the immunoSEQ assay was run in its v3.0 version. TCRdb's copy holds only in-frame clones and misses some; the assay was immunoSEQ multiplex PCR. The data show tens of thousands of clones, approximately 86% seen once. The specimen was unsorted PBMCs, collected 3 years after starting antiretroviral therapy. The J gene is TRBJ2-3, the V gene TRBV5-8; D remains ambiguous. This receptor was taken from a middle-aged man with HIV. CDR3 bases: TGTGCCAGCAGCTTGTATAGGGATAGCACAGATACGCAGTATTTT. Translated, it gives CASSLYRDSTDTQYF.